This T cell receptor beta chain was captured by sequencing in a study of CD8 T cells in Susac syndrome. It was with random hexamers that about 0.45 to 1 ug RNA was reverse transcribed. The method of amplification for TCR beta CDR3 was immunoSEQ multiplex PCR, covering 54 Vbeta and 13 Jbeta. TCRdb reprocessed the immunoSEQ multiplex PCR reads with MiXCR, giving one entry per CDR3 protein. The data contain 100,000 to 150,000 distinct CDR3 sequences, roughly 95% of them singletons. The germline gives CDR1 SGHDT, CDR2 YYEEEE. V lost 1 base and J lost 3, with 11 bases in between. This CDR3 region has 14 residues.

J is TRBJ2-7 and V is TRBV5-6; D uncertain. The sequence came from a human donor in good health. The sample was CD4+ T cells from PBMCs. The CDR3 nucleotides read TGTGCCAGCAGCTTGTCGGGCAGAGACTACGAGCAGTACTTC. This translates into CASSLSGRDYEQYF.